This paragraph reports one TCR beta chain. The antigen remains undetermined. This sample was taken from a study of shared clonotypes between healthy human individuals. The overall study: Researchers assigned three CD4 naive, three CD4 memory, two CD8 naive and one CD8 memory plate to each donor. Study-wide findings and caveats: Tissue TCR repertoires likely differ from these blood-only repertoires. Among donors, sharing of clonotypes was expected to be affected by sequencing depth.

This CDR3 is 17 amino acids long. Looked up from germline, CDR1 is MGHRA and CDR2 is YSYEKL. V shed 0 bases and J shed 0 bases, with 12 bases lying between them. Repertoires were generated with immunoSEQ multiplex PCR, while TCRdb's copy carries only in-frame clones and drops some. The top ten hold approximately 0.06% of the sample, which has over 400,000 clones, 95% to 97% seen once. Sequenced sample: naive CD4+ T cells sorted from blood. Subset noted: CD45RA+ positively selected. This chain connects TRBV4-1 to TRBJ2-1, with D perhaps matching TRBD2 (6 bases). The receptor was isolated from a young woman in good health. This CDR3 reads CASSQESGLNSYNEQFF. The CDR3 coding sequence is TGCGCCAGCAGCCAAGAGTCGGGACTCAACTCCTACAATGAGCAGTTCTTC.